Presented here are 14 T cell receptor beta chains from one specimen sequenced in a study of beta chain features in type 1 diabetes. Expressed TCRB transcripts were sequenced because the isolated RNA had all been reverse transcribed beforehand. Only in-frame clones appear in the TCRdb table, and some are missing; sequencing was by immunoSEQ multiplex PCR. The data hold under 300,000 clones, with approximately 8% observed a single time. The sequencing input was central memory CD4+ T cells from blood. The receptors were gathered from a woman younger than 30 in good health.

This clone was detected a few times. This chain connects TRBV5-4 to TRBJ1-1; D ambiguous. This CDR3 has 13 residues. V was trimmed by 4 bases and J by 1 base, leaving 8 bases between them. CDR1 and CDR2 from the germline V gene are SGHNT and YYREEE (reference sequence). CDR3 sequence reads: CASSIERNTEAFF. As DNA, the CDR3 is TGTGCCAGCAGCATAGAGAGGAACACTGAAGCTTTCTTT.

V usage is TRBV19 and J usage is TRBJ2-2; 10 bases are a match to TRBD2. V shed 4 bases and J 3 bases; nucleotides not matched to a gene: 2. The CDR3 is 15 residues long. Germline CDR1 reads LNHDA; CDR2 reads SQIVND (reference sequence). CDR3 nucleotide sequence: TGTGCCAGTAGTAAACTAGCGGGGTACACCGGGGAGCTGTTTTTT. It is translated as CASSKLAGYTGELFF.

The genes are TRBV11-2 and TRBJ2-7, with D hard to call. Trimming took off 6 bases at V and 3 bases at J, with 9 bases between the two ends. This CDR3 contains 12 residues. Looked up from germline, CDR1 is SGHAT and CDR2 is FQNNGV. DNA for the CDR3: TGTGCCAGCAGTGTTTGGGTCTACGAGCAGTACTTC. Its translation: CASSVWVYEQYF.

Here the CDR3 DNA reads TGTGCCAGTATCCCGGACAGGGTCCTCTCTGGAAACACCATATATTTT. This encodes CASIPDRVLSGNTIYF. The rearrangement joins TRBV19 to TRBJ1-3; 8 positions agree with TRBD1. V gave up 7 bases and J gave up 0 bases; unmatched junction bases: 8. The CDR3 has 16 amino acids. Germline CDR1 and CDR2: LNHDA and SQIVND (reference sequence). The complete variable domain, with remaining parts taken from reference TRBV19 and TRBJ1-3, reads DGGITQSPKYLFRKEGQNVTLSCEQNLNHDAMYWYRQDPGQGLRLIYYSQIVNDFQKGDIAEGYSVSREKKESFPLTVTSAQKNPTAFYLCASIPDRVLSGNTIYFGEGSWLTVV.

This clone was recorded at least ten times. This rearrangement joins TRBV6-5 to TRBJ2-3; 10 bases fit TRBD1. After removal of 8 bases from V and 2 bases from J, the junction contained 4 bases not matched to a gene. Germline assignment: CDR1 MNHEY and CDR2 SVGAGI. The CDR3 is 14 amino acids. CDR3 residues: CASRTGGITDTQYF. In DNA, the CDR3 is TGTGCCAGCCGGACAGGGGGAATCACAGATACGCAGTATTTT.

This rearrangement joins TRBV18 to TRBJ1-1; D is uncertain. Germline V gene sequence: CDR1 KGHSH, CDR2 LQKENI. The V gene lost 5 bases and the J gene lost 3 bases, with 10 bases spanning the gap. CDR3 length: 13 residues. The CDR3 DNA is TGTGCCAGCTCATCGTCGCGCGACACTGAAGCTTTCTTT. Protein sequence: CASSSSRDTEAFF.

This clone was found a few times. The V gene is TRBV19, the J gene TRBJ2-3; 7 nucleotides agree with TRBD1. The CDR3 is 14 residues long. The V and J ends lost 5 bases and 6 bases, in that order; junction bases with no gene match: 8. Germline CDR1 and CDR2: LNHDA and SQIVND (reference sequence). CDR3: CASSQRQGVDTQYF. CDR3 sequence (DNA): TGTGCCAGTAGTCAAAGACAGGGCGTGGATACGCAGTATTTT.

The chain's CDR3 is CASSFQGQGTGELFF. CDR3 in DNA: TGTGCCAGCAGCTTCCAGGGACAGGGCACCGGGGAGCTGTTTTTT. This chain links TRBV7-6 with TRBJ2-2, with TRBD1 identical over 9 bases. The CDR3 length is 15 residues. V lost 3 bases and J lost 4; bases outside the gene matches: 3. Germline loops: CDR1 SGHVS, CDR2 FNYEAQ.

This chain uses TRBV29-1 with TRBJ2-3; possibly TRBD1 for D (6 bases). Germline V gene data show CDR1 as SQVTM and CDR2 as ANQGSEA. Trimming left V 5 bases short and J 8 bases short, with 23 bases between. The CDR3 has 15 residues. The DNA of the CDR3 is TGCAGCGTTCAGGACAGTATGTACGTAGAGGGTACGCAGTATTTT. Its translation: CSVQDSMYVEGTQYF.

This clone has just a few counts. This chain links TRBV6-5 with TRBJ2-7; TRBD1 matches 7 bases. CDR3 size: 11 residues. V trimming: 8 bases; J trimming: 5 bases; junction bases outside the gene matches: 3. CDR1 MNHEY and CDR2 SVGAGI come from the germline V gene. CDR3 nucleotide sequence: TGTGCCAGCTCAGACAGGGACGAGCAGTACTTC. Its translation is CASSDRDEQYF.

The chain employs TRBV5-4 and TRBJ2-7; D remains ambiguous. The CDR3 is made up of 16 amino acids. V lost 1 base and J lost 0, with 14 bases in between. Germline CDR1 and CDR2: SGHNT and YYREEE (reference sequence). CDR3 protein: CASSLQYGTISYEQYF. In DNA, the CDR3 is TGTGCCAGCAGCTTGCAGTACGGAACGATCTCCTACGAGCAGTACTTC.

This clone has only a few counts. The chain carries TRBV7-2 and TRBJ2-5, with a tentative D call TRBD2 (6 bases). Germline V gene lookup returns CDR1 SGHTA and CDR2 FQGNSA. The CDR3 is 12 amino acids. The V and J ends lost 4 bases and 8 bases respectively, with 11 bases between them. The CDR3 reads CASSSGTSTQYF. In nucleotides, the CDR3 is TGTGCCAGCAGCTCTGGGACTTCCACCCAGTACTTC.

A note on this clone: A clone one base away is much larger, so this may be a read error. This chain joins TRBV11-3 and TRBJ1-1; maybe TRBD1 (5 bases). The CDR3 totals 13 residues. The germline gives CDR1 SGHNT, CDR2 YENEEA. V shed 1 base and J shed 3 bases, with 6 bases lying between them. The DNA for the CDR3 is TGTGCCAGCAGCTTAGGACAGTACACTGAAGCTTTCTTT. It is translated as CASSLGQYTEAFF.

This clone was seen at least ten times. V is TRBV10-3 and J is TRBJ1-1, with D unclear. CDR1 ENHRY and CDR2 SYGVKD come from the germline V gene. The CDR3 consists of 13 residues. V was shortened by 2 bases and J by 7 bases, with 11 bases between the two germline ends. The CDR3: CAISEGWEGEAFF. The CDR3 DNA sequence: TGTGCCATCAGTGAGGGCTGGGAGGGTGAAGCTTTCTTT.